The 30 T cell receptor beta chains listed next were all sequenced from one sample in a study of shared clonotypes between healthy human individuals. Measured with immunoSEQ multiplex PCR; TCRdb has only the in-frame clones, and not every one. The sample carries 450,000 or so clones, over 60% recorded once. Sequenced input: PBMCs. These receptor sequences come from a woman aged 40-49 years in good health. Some clones in this sample may be carry-over from other donors' samples.

The chain is built from TRBV7-8 and TRBJ2-3; TRBD1 aligns across 10 bases. The CDR3 has 16 residues. V was clipped by 5 bases and J by 6 bases; unmatched bases: 11. Germline V gene data show CDR1 as SGHVS and CDR2 as FQNEAQ. This CDR3 is CASSPDRGLFLDTQYF. The CDR3 nucleotides are TGTGCCAGCAGCCCAGACAGGGGGCTTTTTCTGGATACGCAGTATTTT.

The chain links TRBV11-2 to TRBJ1-4; 10 bases are a match to TRBD1. The CDR3 has 16 residues. V dropped 4 bases and J dropped 4; count of bases not matched to a gene: 6. Per the germline V gene, CDR1 is SGHAT and CDR2 is FQNNGV. The chain's CDR3 is CASSSLRTGGNEKLFF. Written as DNA, the CDR3 is TGTGCCAGCAGCTCACTTAGGACAGGGGGTAATGAAAAACTGTTTTTT.

V gene TRBV2 combines with J gene TRBJ2-5; D assignment may be TRBD1 or TRBD2 (6 bases each). Near its end, the DNA agrees better with TRBJ2-7, so the J call may be wrong. The CDR3 has 14 residues. CDR1 and CDR2 (germline): SNHLY, FYNNEI. CDR3 region: CASRAVGGIDEQYF. The CDR3 DNA sequence: TGTGCCAGCAGGGCGGTGGGGGGCATCGACGAGCAGTACTTC.

This clone was picked up one time. V is TRBV5-6 and J is TRBJ2-7, with a weak D call TRBD2 (6 bases). Germline loops: CDR1 SGHDT, CDR2 YYEEEE. Trimming left V 4 bases short and J 6 bases short, with 17 bases between. This CDR3 is built from 14 residues. CDR3 sequence reads: CASSGGTPLGEQYF. The CDR3 nucleotides read TGTGCCAGCAGCGGGGGGACTCCGTTAGGCGAGCAGTACTTC.

The rearrangement joins TRBV27 to TRBJ2-2; 7 bases agree with TRBD2. The germline CDR1 and CDR2 sequences are MNHEY and SMNVEV (reference sequence). Trimming took 8 bases from V and 2 from J; bases not matched to a gene: 2. The CDR3 loop spans 13 amino acids. DNA for the CDR3: TGTGCCAGCCGGGACTACAACACCGGGGAGCTGTTTTTT. Its translation: CASRDYNTGELFF.

This clone was recorded many times. This chain links TRBV11-2 with TRBJ2-1; D gene uncertain. V lost 5 bases to trimming and J lost 0 bases, with 11 bases between them. The germline gives CDR1 SGHAT, CDR2 FQNNGV. The CDR3 loop spans 15 amino acids. The CDR3 nucleotides are TGTGCCAGCAGCGCAGCAACGAGCTCCTACAATGAGCAGTTCTTC. This gives the protein CASSAATSSYNEQFF.

About this clone itself: Sequence at one end of the junction differs from germline and may be a read error. The chain couples TRBV7-7 to TRBJ2-7, with TRBD1 as a possible D gene (6 bases). Germline CDR1 reads SSHAT; CDR2 reads FNYEAQ (reference sequence). The CDR3 loop spans 13 amino acids. CDR3 sequence: CASSLNRADEQYF. Written as DNA, the CDR3 is TGTGCTAGCAGCTTGAACAGGGCGGACGAGCAGTACTTC.

The rearrangement uses TRBV5-5 and TRBJ1-5; D is perhaps TRBD1 (6 bases). Germline CDR1 is SGHKS and CDR2 is YYEKEE (reference sequence). The ends were cut back, 3 bases at V and 3 bases at J, with 13 bases in the middle. The CDR3 has 15 residues. The CDR3 spells CASSWAGADNQPQHF. The CDR3 DNA is TGTGCCAGCAGCTGGGCAGGGGCGGACAATCAGCCCCAGCATTTT.

V is TRBV4-3 and J is TRBJ2-7; 9 nucleotides match TRBD2. Per the germline V gene, CDR1 is LGHNA and CDR2 is YSLEER. CDR3 length equals 15 residues. The ends lost 4 bases at V and 0 bases at J; junction bases unmatched: 4. For the CDR3, the DNA is TGCGCCAGCAGCCGGGATAGCGGGAGCTCCTACGAGCAGTACTTC. Protein sequence: CASSRDSGSSYEQYF.

As concerns this clone: A far larger clone is one base from this, pointing to a likely read error. V and J are TRBV4-1 and TRBJ2-5, with 9 bases lining up with TRBD1. Gene TRBJ2-7 matches the end of the DNA better, so the J call may be wrong. CDR3 size: 16 residues. Germline V gives CDR1 MGHRA, CDR2 YSYEKL. CDR3 coding DNA: TGCGCCAGCAGCTCAGACTGGGACAGGGCTAGGTACGAGCAGTACTTC. Its protein is CASSSDWDRARYEQYF.

Notes on this clone: A far bigger clonotype differs at one base, so this is likely a read error. Other DNA sequences in this specimen translate into the identical CDR3. The rearrangement links TRBV29-1 to TRBJ1-1; no definite D call. CDR1 is SQVTM, CDR2 ANQGSEA, per germline. The CDR3 totals 13 residues. CDR3 DNA sequence: TGCAGCGTTGACGCAGCCGGGAACACTGAGGCTTTCTTT. Residues: CSVDAAGNTEAFF.

This clone was picked up a small number of times. This chain joins TRBV29-1 and TRBJ1-1, with 7 nucleotides matching TRBD1. The germline V gene encodes CDR1 SQVTM and CDR2 ANQGSEA. The CDR3 covers 13 residues. J lost 8 bases, V lost 6 bases, and 12 bases had no gene match. CDR3 DNA sequence: TGCAGCGTGAGTGGACAGGCGTGGAGCGAAGCTTTCTTT. As protein: CSVSGQAWSEAFF.

The chain has TRBV4-2 and TRBJ2-2, with TRBD2 identical over 15 bases. V gave up 1 base and J gave up 3 bases; unmatched junction bases: 6. The CDR3 spans 19 residues. Germline V gene data show CDR1 as LGHNA and CDR2 as YNFKEQ. CDR3 region: CASSQGGLAGGPDTGELFF. DNA for the CDR3: TGTGCCAGCAGCCAAGGTGGACTAGCGGGAGGGCCGGACACCGGGGAGCTGTTTTTT.

The chain has TRBV15 and TRBJ1-1; perhaps TRBD1 as D (5 bases). Germline values: CDR1 LNHNV, CDR2 YYDKDF (reference sequence). The CDR3 consists of 15 residues. Trimming removed 0 bases from V and 4 bases from J, with 12 bases in between. The CDR3, as DNA: TGTGCCACCAGCAGAGATCGACAGTTCAGCACTGAAGCTTTCTTT. This encodes CATSRDRQFSTEAFF.

Only a few counts were recorded for this clone. This chain links TRBV10-2 with TRBJ1-1; no definite D call. The V gene's germline CDR1 is WSHSY and CDR2 SAAADI. CDR3 size: 17 residues. The ends were cut back, 3 bases at V and 3 bases at J, with 20 bases in the middle. This chain's CDR3 is CASSETPRFLEDTEAFF. CDR3 coding DNA: TGCGCCAGCAGTGAAACGCCAAGGTTTCTGGAGGACACTGAAGCTTTCTTT.

The chain recombines TRBV5-4 with TRBJ2-3, with a possible D match to TRBD2 (5 bases). The V gene's germline CDR1 is SGHNT and CDR2 YYREEE (reference sequence). The ends were cut back, 3 bases at V and 8 bases at J, with 16 bases in the middle. CDR3 length: 14 amino acids. CDR3 in DNA: TGTGCCAGCAGCTCGGGGTCTTCTGAGGGTACGCAGTATTTT. Its protein product is CASSSGSSEGTQYF. The full variable domain, in which reference TRBV5-4 and TRBJ2-3 provide the parts outside the CDR3, is ETGVTQSPTHLIKTRGQQVTLRCSSQSGHNTVSWYQQALGQGPQFIFQYYREEENGRGNFPPRFSGLQFPNYSSELNVNALELDDSALYLCASSSGSSEGTQYFGPGTRLTVL.

This clone was counted once. This may come from a read error, since a much larger clone is one base off. Additional DNA sequences in this sample encode the identical CDR3. The gene calls are TRBV7-3 and TRBJ2-1, with 11 bases aligning to TRBD2. The CDR3 is 13 residues long. Losses at the gene ends were 4 bases for V and 8 bases for J; bases not matched to a gene: 1. The germline gives CDR1 SGHTA, CDR2 FQGTGA. The chain's CDR3 is CASSSLAGDEQFF. CDR3 coding DNA: TGTGCCAGCAGCTCACTAGCGGGAGATGAGCAGTTCTTC.

J is TRBJ2-7 and V is TRBV9; no definite D call. The V gene's germline CDR1 is SGDLS and CDR2 YYNGEE. The ends were cut back, 4 bases at V and 4 bases at J, with 15 bases in the middle. The CDR3 length is 14 residues. This chain's CDR3 is CASSSQVGQYEQYF. DNA of the CDR3: TGTGCCAGCAGCTCGCAGGTCGGGCAATACGAGCAGTACTTC.

CDR3 sequence (DNA): TGTGCCAGCAGTGAAGCTGAAGGTCCCCGTTATTATGGCTACACCTTC. Amino acid sequence: CASSEAEGPRYYGYTF. The rearrangement uses TRBV6-1 and TRBJ1-2; D is ambiguous. CDR1 is MNHNS and CDR2 is SASEGT in the germline V gene. There are 16 residues in the CDR3. Trimming shortened V by 0 bases and J by 5 bases, and 16 bases separated the two germline ends.

J is TRBJ2-7 and V is TRBV5-6; 7 bases match TRBD1. Germline CDR1 reads SGHDT; CDR2 reads YYEEEE. The CDR3 has 14 residues. V gave up 7 bases and J gave up 2 bases; unmatched junction bases: 9. CDR3 sequence (DNA): TGTGCCAGCGGAGAGTCTGACAGGGCCTACGAGCAGTACTTC. Its translation: CASGESDRAYEQYF.

This chain joins TRBV18 and TRBJ2-1, with D possibly matching TRBD1 (6 bases). This CDR3 has 15 amino acids. Germline CDR1 KGHSH, CDR2 LQKENI. Trimming removed 6 bases from V and 5 bases from J, with 17 bases in between. Here the CDR3 DNA reads TGTGCCAGCTCGCGCCCTCGGGACACAAACAATGAGCAGTTCTTC. Translated: CASSRPRDTNNEQFF.

The chain couples TRBV18 to TRBJ2-4; 16 bases match TRBD2. The CDR3 covers 16 residues. After removal of 3 bases from V and 8 bases from J, the junction contained 4 bases not matched to a gene. Germline CDR1 reads KGHSH; CDR2 reads LQKENI. CDR3 bases: TGTGCCAGCTCACCGATGGGACTAGCGGGAGGGGACATTCAGTACTTC. Translated: CASSPMGLAGGDIQYF.

A remark on this clone: A much larger clone differs by one base, so this may be a read error. This rearrangement joins TRBV27 to TRBJ1-5; 8 nucleotides align to TRBD1. CDR1 and CDR2 from the germline V gene are MNHEY and SMNVEV (reference sequence). Losses at the gene ends were 3 bases for V and 1 base for J; bases not matched to a gene: 2. The CDR3 consists of 15 residues. In DNA, the CDR3 is TGTGCCAGCAGTTTCGACAGGGGAAGCAATCAGCCCCAGCATTTT. Protein: CASSFDRGSNQPQHF.

A note on this clone: Other DNA sequences in this sample translate to the same CDR3. This chain uses TRBV5-1 with TRBJ2-1; D remains ambiguous. CDR3 size: 11 residues. V shed 5 bases and J shed 4 bases, with 4 bases lying between them. CDR1 and CDR2 from the germline V gene are SGHRS and YFSETQ. CDR3 region: CASSSYNEQFF. CDR3 nucleotide sequence: TGCGCCAGCAGTAGTTACAATGAGCAGTTCTTC. Supplemented by reference TRBV5-1 and TRBJ2-1, the full variable domain reads KAGVTQTPRYLIKTRGQQVTLSCSPISGHRSVSWYQQTPGQGLQFLFEYFSETQRNKGNFPGRFSGRQFSNSRSEMNVSTLELGDSALYLCASSSYNEQFFGPGTRLTVL.

The V and J genes are TRBV28 and TRBJ2-1; 8 bases are shared with TRBD1. V was pared by 5 bases and J by 5 bases, with 5 bases of the junction left unmatched. The germline gives CDR1 MDHEN, CDR2 SYDVKM. The CDR3 contains 14 residues. The CDR3 nucleotides read TGTGCCAGCAGTACCCGGGACAGGAACAATGAGCAGTTCTTC. Encoded protein: CASSTRDRNNEQFF.

The chain employs TRBV4-3 and TRBJ1-3; perhaps TRBD1 as D (5 bases). Trimming stripped 0 bases from V and 0 bases from J, with 12 bases between. The CDR3 loop spans 17 amino acids. Germline V gene lookup returns CDR1 LGHNA and CDR2 YSLEER. CDR3 protein: CASSQDRGLNSGNTIYF. In nucleotides, the CDR3 is TGCGCCAGCAGCCAAGATCGGGGACTGAACTCTGGAAACACCATATATTTT.

The rearrangement joins TRBV15 to TRBJ1-5; D is ambiguous. V was clipped by 1 base and J by 6 bases, with 13 bases between them. Germline V gene data show CDR1 as LNHNV and CDR2 as YYDKDF (reference sequence). This CDR3 spans 15 amino acids. CDR3 amino acids: CATSRGSSRSQPQHF. In DNA, the CDR3 is TGTGCCACCAGCAGAGGATCTTCTCGGAGTCAGCCCCAGCATTTT.

Notes on this clone: A read error may account for a junction end that differs from germline. The genes are TRBV4-1 and TRBJ2-3, with D perhaps matching TRBD1 (6 bases). The CDR3 contains 15 residues. CDR1 and CDR2 (germline): MGHRA, YSYEKL. The CDR3 here is CASSGRGTRTGTQYF. CDR3 DNA: TGCGCCAGCAGTGGAAGGGGGACGCGCACAGGTACGCAGTATTTT.

The chain couples TRBV2 to TRBJ2-5; no definite D call. CDR3 size: 12 residues. The V and J ends lost 5 bases and 3 bases respectively, with 7 bases between them. Germline CDR1 and CDR2: SNHLY and FYNNEI. CDR3 in amino acids: CASSTGKETQYF. The CDR3 nucleotides read TGTGCCAGCAGTACTGGGAAAGAGACCCAGTACTTC. The entire variable domain, with the rest obtained from reference TRBV2 and TRBJ2-5, is as follows: EPEVTQTPSHQVTQMGQEVILRCVPISNHLYFYWYRQILGQKVEFLVSFYNNEISEKSEIFDDQFSVERPDGSNFTLKIRSTKLEDSAMYFCASSTGKETQYFGPGTRLLVL.

The chain has TRBV18 and TRBJ2-7, with D hard to call. V gave up 2 bases and J gave up 4 bases, with 12 bases separating them. The germline V gene encodes CDR1 KGHSH and CDR2 LQKENI. There are 14 residues in the CDR3. This CDR3 is CASSPILGLYEQYF. The CDR3 nucleotides are TGTGCCAGCTCACCAATCCTGGGTCTGTACGAGCAGTACTTC. Full variable domain (rest looked up from reference TRBV18 and TRBJ2-7): NAGVMQNPRHLVRRRGQEARLRCSPMKGHSHVYWYRQLPEEGLKFMVYLQKENIIDESGMPKERFSAEFPKEGPSILRIQQVVRGDSAAYFCASSPILGLYEQYFGPGTRLTVT.